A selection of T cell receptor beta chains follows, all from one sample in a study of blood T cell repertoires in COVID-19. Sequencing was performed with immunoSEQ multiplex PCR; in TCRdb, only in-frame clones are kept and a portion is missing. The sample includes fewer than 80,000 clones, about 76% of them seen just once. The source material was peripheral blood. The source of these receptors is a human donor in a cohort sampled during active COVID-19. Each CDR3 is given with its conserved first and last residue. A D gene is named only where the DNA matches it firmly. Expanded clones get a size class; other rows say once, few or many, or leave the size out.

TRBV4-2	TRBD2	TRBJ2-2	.	CASSQKPGLETGELFF	TGTGCCAGCAGCCAAAAACCGGGACTAGAAACCGGGGAGCTGTTTTTT
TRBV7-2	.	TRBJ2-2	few	CATVGRGNTGELFF	TGTGCCACCGTGGGTCGGGGGAACACCGGGGAGCTGTTTTTT
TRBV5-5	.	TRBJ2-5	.	CASSLGTAGETQYF	TGTGCCAGCAGCCTCGGGACAGCGGGCGAGACCCAGTACTTC
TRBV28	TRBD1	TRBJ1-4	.	CASSPQGAVYEKLFF	TGTGCCAGCAGTCCACAGGGGGCTGTATATGAAAAACTGTTTTTT
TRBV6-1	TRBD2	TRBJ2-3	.	CASSELAGGPLDTQYF	TGTGCCAGCAGTGAATTGGCGGGGGGGCCGTTGGATACGCAGTATTTT
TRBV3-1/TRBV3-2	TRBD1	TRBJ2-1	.	CASSQDGAGTGDEQFF	TGTGCCAGCAGCCAAGATGGGGCCGGGACAGGGGATGAGCAGTTCTTC
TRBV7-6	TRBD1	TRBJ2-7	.	CASSLAAGQGAYEQYF	TGTGCCAGCAGCTTAGCGGCGGGACAGGGGGCCTACGAGCAGTACTTC
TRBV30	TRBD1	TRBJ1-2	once	CAWSAYDRAGYTF	TGTGCCTGGAGTGCATACGACAGGGCTGGCTACACCTTC
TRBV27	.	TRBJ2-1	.	CASSFKRGNEQFF	TGTGCCAGCAGTTTCAAGAGGGGGAATGAGCAGTTCTTC
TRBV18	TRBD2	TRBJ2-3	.	CASSPRTSGGGDTQYF	TGTGCCAGCTCACCACGCACTAGCGGGGGCGGAGATACGCAGTATTTT